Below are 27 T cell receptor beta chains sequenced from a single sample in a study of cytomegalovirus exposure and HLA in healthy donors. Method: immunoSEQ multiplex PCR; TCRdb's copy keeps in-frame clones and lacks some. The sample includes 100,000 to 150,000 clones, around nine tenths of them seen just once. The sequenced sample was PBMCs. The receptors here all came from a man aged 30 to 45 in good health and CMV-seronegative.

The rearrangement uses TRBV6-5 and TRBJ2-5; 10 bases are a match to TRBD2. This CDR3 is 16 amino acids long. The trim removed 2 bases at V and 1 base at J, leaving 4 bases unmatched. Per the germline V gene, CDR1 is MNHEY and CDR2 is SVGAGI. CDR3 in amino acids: CASSYSGRVPQETQYF. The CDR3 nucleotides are TGTGCCAGCAGTTACAGCGGGAGGGTTCCCCAAGAGACCCAGTACTTC.

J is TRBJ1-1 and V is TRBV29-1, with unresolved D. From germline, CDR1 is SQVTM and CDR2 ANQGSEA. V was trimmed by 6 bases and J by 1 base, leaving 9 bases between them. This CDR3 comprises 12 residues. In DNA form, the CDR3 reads TGCAGCGTCCTCGAGGGGAACACTGAAGCTTTCTTT. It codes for CSVLEGNTEAFF.

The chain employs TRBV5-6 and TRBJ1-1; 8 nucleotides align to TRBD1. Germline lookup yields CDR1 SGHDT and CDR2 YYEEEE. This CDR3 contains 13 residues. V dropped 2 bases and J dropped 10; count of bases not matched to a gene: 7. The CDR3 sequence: CASSFGQGARAFF. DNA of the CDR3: TGTGCCAGCAGCTTTGGGCAGGGGGCTAGAGCTTTCTTT.

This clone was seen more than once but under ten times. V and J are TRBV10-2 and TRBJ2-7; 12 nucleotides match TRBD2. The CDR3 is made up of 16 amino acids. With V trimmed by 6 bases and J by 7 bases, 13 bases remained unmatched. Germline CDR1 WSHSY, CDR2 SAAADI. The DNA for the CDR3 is TGCGCCAGCAGAAAGTCGACTAGCGGGAGTTTAAAGGAGCAGTACTTC. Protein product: CASRKSTSGSLKEQYF.

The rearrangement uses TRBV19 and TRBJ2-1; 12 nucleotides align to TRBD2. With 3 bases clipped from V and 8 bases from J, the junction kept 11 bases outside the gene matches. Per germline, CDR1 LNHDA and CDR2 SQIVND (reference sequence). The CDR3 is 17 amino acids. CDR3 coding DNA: TGTGCCAGTAGTATTAGGCTAGCGGGAGGGCTTCCCGATGAGCAGTTCTTC. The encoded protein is CASSIRLAGGLPDEQFF. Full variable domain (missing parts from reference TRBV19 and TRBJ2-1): DGGITQSPKYLFRKEGQNVTLSCEQNLNHDAMYWYRQDPGQGLRLIYYSQIVNDFQKGDIAEGYSVSREKKESFPLTVTSAQKNPTAFYLCASSIRLAGGLPDEQFFGPGTRLTVL.

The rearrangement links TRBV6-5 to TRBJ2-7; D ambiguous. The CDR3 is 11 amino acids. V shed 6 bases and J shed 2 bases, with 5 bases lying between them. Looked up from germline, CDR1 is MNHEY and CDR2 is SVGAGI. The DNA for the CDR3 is TGTGCCAGCAGGGCAGCCTACGAGCAGTACTTC. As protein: CASRAAYEQYF.

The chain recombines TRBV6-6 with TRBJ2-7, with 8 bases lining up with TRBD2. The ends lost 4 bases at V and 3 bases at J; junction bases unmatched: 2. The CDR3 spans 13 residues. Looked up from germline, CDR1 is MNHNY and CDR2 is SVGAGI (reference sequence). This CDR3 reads CASSSSGSYEQYF. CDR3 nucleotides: TGTGCCAGCAGTTCCAGCGGGAGCTACGAGCAGTACTTC.

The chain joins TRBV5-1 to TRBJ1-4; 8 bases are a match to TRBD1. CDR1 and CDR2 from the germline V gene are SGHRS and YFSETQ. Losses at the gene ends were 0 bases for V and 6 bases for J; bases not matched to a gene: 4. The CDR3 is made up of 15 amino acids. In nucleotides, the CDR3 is TGCGCCAGCAGCTTGGTACAGGGGGACTATGAAAAACTGTTTTTT. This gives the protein CASSLVQGDYEKLFF.

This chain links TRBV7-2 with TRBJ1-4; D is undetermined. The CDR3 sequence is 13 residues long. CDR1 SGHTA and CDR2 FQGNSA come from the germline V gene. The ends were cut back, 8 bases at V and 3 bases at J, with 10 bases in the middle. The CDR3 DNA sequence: TGTGCCAGCGCTGGTGAGGCTAATGAAAAACTGTTTTTT. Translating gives CASAGEANEKLFF.

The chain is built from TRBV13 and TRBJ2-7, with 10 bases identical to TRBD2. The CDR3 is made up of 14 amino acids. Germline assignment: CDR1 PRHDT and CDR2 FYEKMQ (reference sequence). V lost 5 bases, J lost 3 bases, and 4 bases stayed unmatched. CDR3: CASSRRTSGYEQYF. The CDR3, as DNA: TGTGCCAGCAGCCGTCGGACTAGCGGCTACGAGCAGTACTTC.

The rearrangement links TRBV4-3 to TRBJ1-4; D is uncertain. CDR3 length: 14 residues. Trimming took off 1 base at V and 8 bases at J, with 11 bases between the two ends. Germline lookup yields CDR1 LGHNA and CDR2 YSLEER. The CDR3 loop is CASSQGPGKEKLFF. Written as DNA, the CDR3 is TGCGCCAGCAGCCAAGGCCCCGGGAAGGAAAAACTGTTTTTT.

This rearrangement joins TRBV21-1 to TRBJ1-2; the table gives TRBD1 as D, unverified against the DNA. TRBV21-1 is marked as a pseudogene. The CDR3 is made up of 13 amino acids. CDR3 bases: TGTGCCAGCAGCGTACAGGGGCCCTATGGCTACACCTTC. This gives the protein CASSVQGPYGYTF.

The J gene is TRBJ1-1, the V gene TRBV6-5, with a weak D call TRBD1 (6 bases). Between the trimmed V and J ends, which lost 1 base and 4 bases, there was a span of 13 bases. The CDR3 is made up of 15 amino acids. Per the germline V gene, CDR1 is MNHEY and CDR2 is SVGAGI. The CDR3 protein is CASSYFRGGGTEAFF. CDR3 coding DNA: TGTGCCAGCAGTTACTTTCGGGGAGGGGGCACTGAAGCTTTCTTT.

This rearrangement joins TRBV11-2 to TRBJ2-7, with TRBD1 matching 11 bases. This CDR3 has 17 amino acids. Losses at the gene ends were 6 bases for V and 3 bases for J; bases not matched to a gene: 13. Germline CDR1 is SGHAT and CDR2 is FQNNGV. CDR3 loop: CASSFDQTGTGGYEQYF. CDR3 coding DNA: TGTGCCAGCAGTTTCGACCAGACCGGGACAGGGGGCTACGAGCAGTACTTC. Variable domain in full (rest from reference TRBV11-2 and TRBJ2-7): EAGVAQSPRYKIIEKRQSVAFWCNPISGHATLYWYQQILGQGPKLLIQFQNNGVVDDSQLPKDRFSAERLKGVDSTLKIQPAKLEDSAVYLCASSFDQTGTGGYEQYFGPGTRLTVT.

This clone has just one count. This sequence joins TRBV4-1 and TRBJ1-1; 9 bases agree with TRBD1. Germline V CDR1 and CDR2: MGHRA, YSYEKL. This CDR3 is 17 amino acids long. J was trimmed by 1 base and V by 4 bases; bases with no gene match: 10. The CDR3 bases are TGCGCCAGCAGCCCCATTTGGGACAGGGATGGGAACACTGAAGCTTTCTTT. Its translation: CASSPIWDRDGNTEAFF.

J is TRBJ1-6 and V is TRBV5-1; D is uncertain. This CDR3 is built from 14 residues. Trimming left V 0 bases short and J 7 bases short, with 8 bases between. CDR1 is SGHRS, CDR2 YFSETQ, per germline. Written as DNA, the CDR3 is TGCGCCAGCAGCTTGGCCGACACCAATTCACCCCTCCACTTT. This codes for CASSLADTNSPLHF.

The CDR3 region has the DNA TGTGCCAGCAGCTTTGAGACTAGCGGGAGGCCCTACAATGAGCAGTTCTTC. Amino acids: CASSFETSGRPYNEQFF. The chain combines TRBV7-6 with TRBJ2-1; the match to TRBD2 covers 13 bases. V was clipped by 3 bases and J by 2 bases; unmatched bases: 4. This CDR3 has 17 amino acids. Germline assignment: CDR1 SGHVS and CDR2 FNYEAQ.

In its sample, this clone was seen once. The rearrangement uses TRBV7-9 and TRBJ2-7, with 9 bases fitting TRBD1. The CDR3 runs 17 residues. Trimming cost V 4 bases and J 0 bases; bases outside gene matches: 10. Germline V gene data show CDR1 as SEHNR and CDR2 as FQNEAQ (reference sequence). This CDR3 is CASSSILGQGSSYEQYF. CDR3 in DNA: TGTGCCAGCAGCTCCATCCTTGGACAGGGGAGCTCCTACGAGCAGTACTTC.

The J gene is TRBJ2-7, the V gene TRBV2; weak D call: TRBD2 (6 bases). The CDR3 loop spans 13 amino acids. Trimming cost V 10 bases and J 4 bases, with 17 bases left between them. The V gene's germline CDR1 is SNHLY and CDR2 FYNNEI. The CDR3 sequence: CATGTVGSYEQYF. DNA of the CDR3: TGTGCCACCGGGACTGTTGGATCTTACGAGCAGTACTTC. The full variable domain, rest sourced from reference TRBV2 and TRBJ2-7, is EPEVTQTPSHQVTQMGQEVILRCVPISNHLYFYWYRQILGQKVEFLVSFYNNEISEKSEIFDDQFSVERPDGSNFTLKIRSTKLEDSAMYFCATGTVGSYEQYFGPGTRLTVT.

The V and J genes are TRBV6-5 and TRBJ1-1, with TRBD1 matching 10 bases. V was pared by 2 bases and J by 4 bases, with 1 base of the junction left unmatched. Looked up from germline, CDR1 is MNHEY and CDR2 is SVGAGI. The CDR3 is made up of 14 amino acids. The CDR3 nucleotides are TGTGCCAGCAGTTACAGGACAGGGGGCACTGAAGCTTTCTTT. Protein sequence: CASSYRTGGTEAFF.

CDR3 nucleotide sequence: TGTGCCAGCAGCGCCGACGGAGCGGGAGGCTCGTCTGTGGACGAGCAGTACTTC. The encoded protein is CASSADGAGGSSVDEQYF. V gene TRBV9 combines with J gene TRBJ2-7; 9 bases line up with TRBD2. With V trimmed by 3 bases and J by 5 bases, 18 bases remained unmatched. Germline CDR1 and CDR2: SGDLS and YYNGEE. This CDR3 has 18 amino acids.

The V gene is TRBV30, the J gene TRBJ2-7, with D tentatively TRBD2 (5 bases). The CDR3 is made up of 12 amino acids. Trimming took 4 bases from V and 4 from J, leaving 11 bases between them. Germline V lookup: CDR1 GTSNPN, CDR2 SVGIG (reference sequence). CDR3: CAWTEVPYEQYF. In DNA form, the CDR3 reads TGTGCCTGGACGGAGGTTCCATACGAGCAGTACTTC. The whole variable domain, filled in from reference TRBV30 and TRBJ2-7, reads SQTIHQWPATLVQPVGSPLSLECTVEGTSNPNLYWYRQAAGRGLQLLFYSVGIGQISSEVPQNLSASRPQDRQFILSSKKLLLSDSGFYLCAWTEVPYEQYFGPGTRLTVT.

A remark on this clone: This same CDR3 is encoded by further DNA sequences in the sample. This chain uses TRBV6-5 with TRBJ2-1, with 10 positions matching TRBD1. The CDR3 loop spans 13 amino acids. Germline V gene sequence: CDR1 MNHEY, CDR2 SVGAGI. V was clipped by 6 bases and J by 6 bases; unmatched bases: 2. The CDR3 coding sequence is TGTGCCAGCAGGCGGACAGGGGGCAATGAGCAGTTCTTC. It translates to CASRRTGGNEQFF.

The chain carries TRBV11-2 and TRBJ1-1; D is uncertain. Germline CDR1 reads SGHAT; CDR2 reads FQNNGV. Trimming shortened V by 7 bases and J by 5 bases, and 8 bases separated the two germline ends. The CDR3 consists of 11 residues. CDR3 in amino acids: CASIYTTEAFF. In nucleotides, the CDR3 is TGTGCCAGCATTTACACAACTGAAGCTTTCTTT.

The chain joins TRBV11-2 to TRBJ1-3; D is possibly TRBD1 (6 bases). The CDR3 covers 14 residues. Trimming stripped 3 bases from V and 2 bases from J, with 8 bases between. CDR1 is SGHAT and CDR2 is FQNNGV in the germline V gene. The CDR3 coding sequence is TGTGCCAGCAGCTTGGGGACAACTGGAAACACCATATATTTT. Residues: CASSLGTTGNTIYF.

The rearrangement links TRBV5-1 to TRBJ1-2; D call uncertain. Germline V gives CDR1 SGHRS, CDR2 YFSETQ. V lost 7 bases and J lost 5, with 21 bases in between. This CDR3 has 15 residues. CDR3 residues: CASSVGFPPGYGYTF. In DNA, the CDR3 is TGCGCCAGCTCCGTGGGGTTTCCACCGGGATATGGCTACACCTTC. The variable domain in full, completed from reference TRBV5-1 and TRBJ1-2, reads KAGVTQTPRYLIKTRGQQVTLSCSPISGHRSVSWYQQTPGQGLQFLFEYFSETQRNKGNFPGRFSGRQFSNSRSEMNVSTLELGDSALYLCASSVGFPPGYGYTFGSGTRLTVV.

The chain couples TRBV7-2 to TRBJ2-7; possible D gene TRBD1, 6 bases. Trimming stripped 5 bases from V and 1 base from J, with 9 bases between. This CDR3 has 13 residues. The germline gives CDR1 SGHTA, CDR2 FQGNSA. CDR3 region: CASSIGQSYEQYF. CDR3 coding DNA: TGTGCCAGCAGCATAGGACAGTCCTACGAGCAGTACTTC.